There are a few counts of the clone carrying this T cell receptor beta chain. Its target is not known. Authors of the study amplified TCR beta CDR3 regions from RNA transcripts. Primed by the HTBI set, a first-round RT-PCR was run on the TCR CDR3. TCRdb independently ran MiXCR on the multiplex PCR reads; one entry per CDR3 protein. In the table there are 650,000 to 750,000 distinct CDR3 sequences, 12% to 15% of which are singletons. This record comes from a study of T cells in Graves' hyperthyroidism and ophthalmopathy. Study observations and caveats: From stable hyperthyroidism, ophthalmopathy was separated by a 13 V-J model.

The germline CDR1 and CDR2 sequences are DFQATT and SNEGSKA (reference sequence). Trimming removed 3 bases from V and 0 bases from J; junction bases left unmatched: 9. CDR3 length: 16 amino acids. Graves' hyperthyroidism is called stable when ophthalmopathy does not progress within 18 months. Each 10 ml fresh peripheral blood draw supplied the PBMCs. This rearrangement joins TRBV20-1 to TRBJ2-7, with TRBD2 matching 9 bases. The sequenced material came from blood. This TCR came from a woman in her late teens or twenties with Graves' hyperthyroidism. The DNA of the CDR3 is TGCAGTGCTAGGGTAGCGGGAGCGATCCTCTCCTACGAGCAGTACTTC. Translation gives CSARVAGAILSYEQYF.